One TCR beta chain is described in this entry. The germline V gene has CDR1 MNHEY and CDR2 SVGEGT. V was clipped by 5 bases and J by 0 bases; unmatched bases: 17. The CDR3 spans 20 residues. The entry originates in a study of blood T cell repertoires in COVID-19. Clones were read by immunoSEQ multiplex PCR, and TCRdb kept only the in-frame ones, dropping some. The sample carries some 83,000 clones, 86% recorded once. This receptor was obtained from a man in his fifties or sixties with active COVID-19. Material for sequencing was peripheral blood. V usage is TRBV6-2 or TRBV6-3 and J usage is TRBJ1-4, with TRBD1 matching 8 bases. The DNA for the CDR3 is TGTGCCAGCAGTCCCCATCCGGGACAGGTCTACGCCCCAACTAATGAAAAACTGTTTTTT. Residues: CASSPHPGQVYAPTNEKLFF.